This T cell receptor (beta chain) was recorded in a study of cytomegalovirus exposure and HLA in healthy donors. Primers included in the PCR were 60 Vbeta and 13 Jbeta primers. Sequencing was performed with immunoSEQ multiplex PCR; in TCRdb, only in-frame clones are kept and a portion is missing. The table shows about 210,000 clones, with about 79% occurring only once. With respect to this clone: Its specificity is unknown. The sample holds other DNA sequences that translate to the same CDR3.

V gave up 6 bases and J gave up 3 bases, with 18 bases separating them. This CDR3 has 15 amino acids. From germline, CDR1 is MNHEY and CDR2 SMNVEV (reference sequence). Overall study results and limits: The study carried out a later analysis of TCR beta sequences. It associated some 17,000 of them with specific HLA alleles at a false discovery rate of 0.05.

The clonotype was recovered from a male donor in good health and CMV-seronegative. The gene calls are TRBV27 and TRBJ2-7, with D possibly TRBD1 on 7 matching bases. The sample comprised PBMCs. The CDR3 DNA sequence: TGTGCCAGCAGCCAGCAGGGGGGACCGTTCTACGAGCAGTACTTC. This encodes CASSQQGGPFYEQYF.